One T cell receptor (beta chain) is described in this entry. This record belongs to a study of siplizumab effects on memory and regulatory T cells. Some clones are missing from TCRdb's copy, which holds only in-frame ones; the method was immunoSEQ multiplex PCR. The sample lists fewer than 130,000 clones, around 90% occurring once. With 3 bases clipped from V and 3 bases from J, the junction kept 5 bases outside the gene matches. Germline V CDR1 and CDR2: KGHSH, LQKENI. The CDR3 is 15 amino acids. The sample was CD4+ T cells sorted from blood. The clonotype comes from a human donor in good health. The chain uses TRBV18 and TRBJ1-1; TRBD1 aligns across 9 bases. The CDR3 sequence: CASSPGQGQYTEAFF. In DNA form, the CDR3 reads TGTGCCAGCTCACCGGGACAGGGCCAGTACACTGAAGCTTTCTTT.